This entry features one T cell receptor (beta chain) sequence. What antigen it recognizes has not been identified. No quality values exist for individual bases; no much larger clone is one base distant. Other DNA sequences in this sample translate to the same CDR3. TCRbeta CDR3 regions were amplified from genomic DNA using the immunoSEQ Assay, a bias-controlled multiplex PCR. The paper's data handling went like this. Within the assay, amplification of reference gene primers was used to estimate how many nucleated cells each sample contained. To quantify the absolute abundance of each unique TCRbeta CDR3 rearrangement, sequence reads were collapsed and filtered. For each sample, productive Simpson clonality was calculated as the square root of Simpson's diversity index over productive rearrangements. The table was pulled from immuneACCESS by TCRdb, which kept in-frame rearrangements only. Such tables lose some clones; where checked, under half of the loss comes from unresolved V genes, and the rest has no known cause. V and J calls and clone size are those listed in that table; D and trimming were worked out from the DNA. This sample has over 110,000 clones in its table, and 78% of those were observed once. Of the sample, around 2.1% is held by the ten largest clones.

The data derive from a study of blood T cell repertoires in COVID-19 (TCRdb year 2020). In terms of the full investigation: The collaborator samples originated in the United States, Italy and Spain and spanned the acute and convalescent phases of COVID-19. The prospective study material was composed of cDNA or gDNA derived from T cells, B-cell-depleted T cells, or PBMCs. The dataset comprised deeply sampled blood TCRbeta repertoires from subjects exposed to, actively infected with, or recovered from COVID-19. The repertoires were released in a freely available public database intended as a resource for research on the immune response to SARS-CoV-2. The samples were drawn from two sources: the first 160 participants of the ongoing ImmuneRACE study, and over 1,000 subjects contributed by 6 global collaborators. Sample metadata almost always included a de-identified subject ID, COVID-19 status, age in years and sex. HLA class I and class II types, where available, came from metadata supplied by the sample provider rather than from assay-based typing.

Each collaborating institution followed its own protocols to collect whole blood in K2EDTA tubes. For TCRbeta analysis, collaborators shipped samples as frozen whole blood, isolated PBMCs, or DNA extracted from either of those sample types. General study outcomes and caveats: How much clinical and demographic metadata was included differed by source and by participant, and the metadata was provided uncurated.

Including cysteine and phenylalanine, the CDR3 has 14 amino acids. The CDR3 DNA has 42 bases and is translated from base 1. The junction carries 9 bases between V and J, which are trimmed by 0 bases and 2 bases respectively. CDR1 and CDR2, looked up from the germline V gene, are SGHRS and YFSETQ. This receptor was identified in a woman aged 55-69 years with acute or convalescent COVID-19. Sequencing was carried out using peripheral blood. In this chain, TRBV5-1 is recombined with TRBJ2-7; D gene: possibly TRBD2, on 5 matching bases. The CDR3 loop reads CASSLGAGAYEQYF. The DNA is TGCGCCAGCAGCTTGGGCGCGGGTGCCTACGAGCAGTACTTC.